A single T cell receptor beta chain is shown here with its context. A second PCR of about 7 to 12 cycles used a sample-barcoded 5' primer and a J-beta primer mix. From the 5' RACE reads, TCRdb called clonotypes with MiXCR, one entry per CDR3 protein. The sample shows around 1,000,000 distinct CDR3 sequences, 20% to 25% of them seen only once. The data were taken from a study of blood T cells in healthy people across ages. The CDR3 consists of 14 residues. The V gene's germline CDR1 is MNHEY and CDR2 SMNVEV (reference sequence). The junction had 11 bases not matched to a gene; V was cut back by 8 bases and J by 6 bases. The sample was also linked to a second study, of T cells of mothers and their children. According to that study: The donor cohort consisted of a few healthy Caucasian mothers and their six children.

The sample comprised blood. V is TRBV27 and J is TRBJ2-7; TRBD1 agrees at 9 bases. This sequence was found in a girl aged 2 to 10 in good health. The CDR3 loop reads CASRTGVSLFEQYF. CDR3 DNA sequence: TGTGCCAGCCGGACAGGGGTCTCTCTGTTCGAGCAGTACTTC.